This paragraph reports one TCR beta chain. The antigen is not known. Repertoires were generated with immunoSEQ multiplex PCR, while TCRdb's copy carries only in-frame clones and drops some. The sample has some 140,000 clones, approximately 90% seen once; the top ten hold 5.5% to 6.5%. CDR3 length: 17 amino acids. Germline V CDR1 and CDR2: LGHNA, YSLEER. Trimming cost V 3 bases and J 0 bases, with 16 bases left between them. This entry belongs to a study of T cell responses to AZD1222 COVID-19 vaccine. Broader study findings: Spike-specific TCR breadth and depth both grew after two AZD1222 doses. The donor group comprised mostly white British people and more females; the analysis possibly underestimated clonal diversity.

This TCR was sampled from an adult in good health. Sequenced material: peripheral blood, taken on day 0 of AZD1222 vaccination. The genes are TRBV4-3 and TRBJ2-3; D not certain. The CDR3 protein is CASSQEHKTWSTDTQYF. The CDR3 nucleotides read TGCGCCAGCAGCCAGGAACATAAAACATGGAGCACAGATACGCAGTATTTT.